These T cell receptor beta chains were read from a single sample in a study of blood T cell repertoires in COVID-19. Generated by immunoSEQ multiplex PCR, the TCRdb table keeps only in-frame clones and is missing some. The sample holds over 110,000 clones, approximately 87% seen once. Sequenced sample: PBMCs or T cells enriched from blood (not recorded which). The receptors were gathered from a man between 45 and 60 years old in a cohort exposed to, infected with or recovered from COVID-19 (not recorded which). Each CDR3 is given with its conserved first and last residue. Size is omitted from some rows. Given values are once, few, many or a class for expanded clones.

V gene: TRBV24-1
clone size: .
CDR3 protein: CATSQGAVETQYF

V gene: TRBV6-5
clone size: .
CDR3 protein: CASWARTYEQYF

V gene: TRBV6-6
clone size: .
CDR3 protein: CASSYRDRVYGYTF

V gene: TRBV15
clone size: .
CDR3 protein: CATSTREDVIEKLFF

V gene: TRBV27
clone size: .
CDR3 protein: CASRDLAGGGVEQFF

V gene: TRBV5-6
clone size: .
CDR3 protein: CASSWGGAVSWNTEAFF

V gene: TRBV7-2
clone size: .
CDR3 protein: CASSPRQGLNEKLFF

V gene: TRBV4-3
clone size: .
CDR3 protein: CASSQDGEGSGTDTQYF

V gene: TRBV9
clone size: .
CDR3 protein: CASSVIRDSGTDTQYF

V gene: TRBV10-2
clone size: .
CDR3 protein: CASTPVNTGELFF

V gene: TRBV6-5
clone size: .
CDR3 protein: CASSLAGVQFF

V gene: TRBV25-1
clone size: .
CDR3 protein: CASSEGGTGEEKLFF

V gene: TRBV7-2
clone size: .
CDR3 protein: CASSLRTGINEKLFF

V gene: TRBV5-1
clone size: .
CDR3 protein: CASSTQETQYF

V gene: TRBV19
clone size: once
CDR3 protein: CASSIEPRTRNGYNEQFF

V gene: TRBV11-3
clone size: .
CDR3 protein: CASSLGAGGWNEQFF

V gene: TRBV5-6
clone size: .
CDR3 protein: CASSLGTRGRTEAFF

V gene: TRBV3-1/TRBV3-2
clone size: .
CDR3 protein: CASRRLAGGRLTDNEQFF

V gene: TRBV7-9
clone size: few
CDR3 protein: CASSLSREGEQYF

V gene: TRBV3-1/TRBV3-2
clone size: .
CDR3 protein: CASSPGTGRSNQPQHF

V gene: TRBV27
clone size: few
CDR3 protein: CASSFWGPGRGRGEQYF

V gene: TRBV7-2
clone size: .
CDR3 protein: CASSLGAPTEAFF

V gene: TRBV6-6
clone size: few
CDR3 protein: CASSYERGPLHF

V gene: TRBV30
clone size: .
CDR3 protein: CACGISAFF

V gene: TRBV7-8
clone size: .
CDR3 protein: CASSFRDRYDNEQFF

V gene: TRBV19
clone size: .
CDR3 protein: CASSLTSTRTDTQYF

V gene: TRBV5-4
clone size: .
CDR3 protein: CASRDWSSYNEQFF

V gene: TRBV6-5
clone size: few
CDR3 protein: CASTPAKGASYEQYF

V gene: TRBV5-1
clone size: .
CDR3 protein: CASSFGNEQFF

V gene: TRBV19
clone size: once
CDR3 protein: CASSIQGGQPQHF

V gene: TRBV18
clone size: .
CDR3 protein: CASSPGGDSEQYF

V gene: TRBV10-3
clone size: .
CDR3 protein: CAVRDGSSNEQYF

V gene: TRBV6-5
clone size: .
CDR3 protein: CASSLAGVRRYEQYF

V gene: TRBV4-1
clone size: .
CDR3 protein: CASSLGEGADTQYF

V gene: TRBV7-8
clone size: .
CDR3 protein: CASSFDGTTNYGYTF

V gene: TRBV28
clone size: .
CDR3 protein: CASSEPTGLDTEAFF

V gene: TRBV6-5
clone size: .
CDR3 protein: CASSRGRNTEAFF

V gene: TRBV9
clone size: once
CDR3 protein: CASSVGTGGPNYGYTF

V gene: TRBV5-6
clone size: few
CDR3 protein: CASSPRRVGKLFF

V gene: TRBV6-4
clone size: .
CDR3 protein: CASGLAGDTGELFF

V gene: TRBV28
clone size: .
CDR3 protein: CASSQAGLLGNIQYF

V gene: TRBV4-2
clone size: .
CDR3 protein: CASSQELERETDNEQFF

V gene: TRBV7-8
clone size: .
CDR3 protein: CASSLVALVGHEQYF

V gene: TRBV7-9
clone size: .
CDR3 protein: CASSLPESSGNTIYF

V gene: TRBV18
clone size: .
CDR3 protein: CASSLQDVGNEQFF

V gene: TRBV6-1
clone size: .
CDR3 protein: CASSEGGTRGYTF

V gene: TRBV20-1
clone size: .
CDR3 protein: CSASNQGASGNYGYTF